These 22 T cell receptor beta chains share one sample of origin, sequenced in a study of cytomegalovirus exposure and HLA in healthy donors. Primers included in the PCR were 60 Vbeta and 13 Jbeta primers. Only in-frame clones appear in the TCRdb table, and some are missing; sequencing was by immunoSEQ multiplex PCR. The sample lists some 130,000 clones; 63% were seen once. The source material was PBMCs. The receptor set was obtained from a man aged 35 to 55 in good health and CMV-seropositive.

This clone was picked up a small number of times. This chain joins TRBV2 and TRBJ1-5; 9 nucleotides line up with TRBD1. From germline, CDR1 is SNHLY and CDR2 FYNNEI. The CDR3 loop spans 16 amino acids. J was trimmed by 7 bases and V by 7 bases; bases with no gene match: 14. Here the CDR3 reads CASKGLDRGMDQPQHF. The CDR3 bases are TGTGCCAGCAAGGGTTTAGACAGGGGGATGGACCAGCCCCAGCATTTT.

The chain combines TRBV4-1 with TRBJ2-1, with D possibly TRBD1 on 6 matching bases. Germline loops: CDR1 MGHRA, CDR2 YSYEKL. Trimming took off 1 base at V and 12 bases at J, with 25 bases between the two ends. CDR3 size: 17 residues. The CDR3 spells CASSQALAFTGSSGQFF. In DNA form, the CDR3 reads TGCGCCAGCAGCCAAGCCCTCGCCTTTACAGGGAGTTCTGGGCAGTTCTTC.

The V call is TRBV5-1, the J call TRBJ2-7; 11 bases match TRBD2. The CDR3 contains 14 residues. V shed 4 bases and J 3 bases; nucleotides not matched to a gene: 3. Germline CDR1 SGHRS, CDR2 YFSETQ. CDR3: CASSPTSGGYEQYF. The DNA of the CDR3 is TGCGCCAGCAGCCCCACTAGCGGGGGCTACGAGCAGTACTTC.

The rearrangement links TRBV18 to TRBJ2-1, with D perhaps matching TRBD1 (6 bases). Germline V gene lookup returns CDR1 KGHSH and CDR2 LQKENI. This CDR3 is built from 13 residues. With 2 bases removed from V and 5 bases from J, the gap between germline ends came to 7 bases. CDR3 sequence reads: CASSPGQNNEQFF. DNA for the CDR3: TGTGCCAGCTCACCAGGACAGAACAATGAGCAGTTCTTC.

The gene calls are TRBV5-1 and TRBJ2-1; D possibly corresponds to TRBD2 (6 bases). The CDR3 totals 15 residues. Trimming removed 0 bases at V and 4 bases at J, with 11 bases between. Germline lookup yields CDR1 SGHRS and CDR2 YFSETQ. DNA of the CDR3: TGCGCCAGCAGCTTGGTAGGGACTGTATACAATGAGCAGTTCTTC. Protein product: CASSLVGTVYNEQFF.

Only a few counts were recorded for this clone. The chain employs TRBV5-4 and TRBJ2-3, with 7 bases lining up with TRBD1. This CDR3 region has 13 residues. V gave up 4 bases and J gave up 3 bases; unmatched junction bases: 2. CDR1 is SGHNT and CDR2 is YYREEE in the germline V gene (reference sequence). CDR3 loop: CASSATGTDTQYF. The CDR3 DNA follows: TGTGCCAGCAGCGCGACAGGGACAGATACGCAGTATTTT. Together with reference TRBV5-4 and TRBJ2-3, the CDR3 gives the full variable domain: ETGVTQSPTHLIKTRGQQVTLRCSSQSGHNTVSWYQQALGQGPQFIFQYYREEENGRGNFPPRFSGLQFPNYSSELNVNALELDDSALYLCASSATGTDTQYFGPGTRLTVL.

This sequence joins TRBV7-2 and TRBJ2-7, with 11 bases identical to TRBD1. Germline assignment: CDR1 SGHTA and CDR2 FQGNSA. This CDR3 comprises 19 residues. Trimming took 5 bases from V and 2 from J; bases not matched to a gene: 17. The CDR3 sequence is CASSQYGRQGTGGTYEQYF. Written as DNA, the CDR3 is TGTGCCAGCAGCCAGTACGGTAGGCAGGGGACAGGGGGGACCTACGAGCAGTACTTC.

This clone was counted a few times. The chain recombines TRBV6-5 with TRBJ2-5; 8 nucleotides align to TRBD2. Germline V gene sequence: CDR1 MNHEY, CDR2 SVGAGI. This CDR3 spans 16 amino acids. With 0 bases clipped from V and 4 bases from J, the junction kept 7 bases outside the gene matches. DNA of the CDR3: TGTGCCAGCAGTTACTCGAGCGGGAGCTCCGGAGAGACCCAGTACTTC. This codes for CASSYSSGSSGETQYF.

The chain employs TRBV5-4 and TRBJ1-1; 8 bases align to TRBD1. Trimming at V came to 4 bases and at J to 5 bases, leaving 10 bases not matched to a gene. CDR1 is SGHNT, CDR2 YYREEE, per germline (reference sequence). The CDR3 covers 15 residues. CDR3 loop: CASSKMGQEGTEAFF. The CDR3 DNA sequence: TGTGCCAGCAGCAAGATGGGACAGGAGGGGACTGAAGCTTTCTTT.

This chain links TRBV4-1 with TRBJ1-1, with TRBD1 matching over 8 bases. From germline, CDR1 is MGHRA and CDR2 YSYEKL. V lost 4 bases to trimming and J lost 0 bases; unmatched junction nucleotides: 4. The CDR3 has 15 residues. CDR3 amino acids: CASSPRTGMNTEAFF. DNA of the CDR3: TGCGCCAGCAGCCCCCGGACAGGGATGAACACTGAAGCTTTCTTT.

V gene TRBV14 combines with J gene TRBJ2-7; 10 nucleotides line up with TRBD2. This CDR3 has 15 residues. Trimming removed 4 bases from V and 4 bases from J; junction bases left unmatched: 7. Germline loops: CDR1 SGHDN, CDR2 FVKESK. CDR3 in amino acids: CASSPRAGGLYEQYF. The CDR3 region has the DNA TGTGCCAGCAGCCCACGAGCGGGAGGGTTGTACGAGCAGTACTTC.

This chain uses TRBV4-3 with TRBJ1-4; D possibly corresponds to TRBD1 (5 bases). The germline V gene has CDR1 LGHNA and CDR2 YSLEER. CDR3 length equals 15 residues. Trimming stripped 5 bases from V and 7 bases from J, with 17 bases between. The CDR3 loop is CASSSGEGVGEKLFF. As DNA, the CDR3 is TGCGCCAGCAGCTCTGGTGAAGGGGTCGGTGAAAAACTGTTTTTT.

This clone was observed a handful of times. The chain employs TRBV6-5 and TRBJ1-3; tentative D call: TRBD1 (6 bases). The germline V and J ends were trimmed by 2 bases and 2 bases, with 10 bases remaining between them. Germline V gene data show CDR1 as MNHEY and CDR2 as SVGAGI. The CDR3 loop spans 15 amino acids. CDR3 residues: CASSYGQGPGNTIYF. CDR3 DNA: TGTGCCAGCAGTTACGGGCAGGGGCCTGGAAACACCATATATTTT.

A few counts support this clone. This rearrangement joins TRBV9 to TRBJ2-2, with 7 bases lining up with TRBD2. The CDR3 is 14 residues long. With 0 bases clipped from V and 7 bases from J, the junction kept 3 bases outside the gene matches. Germline CDR1 SGDLS, CDR2 YYNGEE. The DNA of the CDR3 is TGTGCCAGCAGCGTAGCCCAGCGGGGCGGGGAGCTGTTTTTT. It translates to CASSVAQRGGELFF.

In its sample, this clone was seen once. V usage is TRBV27 and J usage is TRBJ1-1; TRBD1 matches 11 bases. The CDR3 sequence is 18 residues long. The J segment lost 5 bases and the V segment lost 6 bases, leaving 17 bases of the junction unmatched. The germline V gene has CDR1 MNHEY and CDR2 SMNVEV (reference sequence). Here the CDR3 reads CASSSRRDRGWLGTEAFF. The CDR3, as DNA: TGTGCCAGCAGCTCACGCCGGGACAGGGGGTGGTTGGGTACTGAAGCTTTCTTT.

CDR3 sequence reads: CASSQDKGGYEQYF. As DNA, the CDR3 is TGTGCCAGCAGCCAAGATAAGGGAGGCTACGAGCAGTACTTC. The genes are TRBV4-2 and TRBJ2-7; tentative D call: TRBD2 (6 bases). The germline V gene has CDR1 LGHNA and CDR2 YNFKEQ. The CDR3 covers 14 residues. V gave up 0 bases and J gave up 3 bases, with 9 bases separating them.

The V and J genes are TRBV4-3 and TRBJ2-3, with 12 bases matching TRBD2. CDR3 length: 19 amino acids. V was pared by 1 base and J by 4 bases, with 12 bases of the junction left unmatched. The germline V gene encodes CDR1 LGHNA and CDR2 YSLEER. The CDR3 DNA reads as TGCGCCAGCAGCCAAGCGCTAGCGGGAGGGCGGGTTCTTCCAGATACGCAGTATTTT. This codes for CASSQALAGGRVLPDTQYF.

This clone was picked up a small number of times. The CDR3 bases are TGTGCCAGCAGCAATACAGGGAACACTGAAGCTTTCTTT. Translation: CASSNTGNTEAFF. The chain uses TRBV7-3 and TRBJ1-1, with D perhaps TRBD1 (5 bases). The CDR3 totals 13 residues. Germline CDR1 SGHTA, CDR2 FQGTGA. V gave up 5 bases and J gave up 1 base, with 8 bases separating them.

The chain carries TRBV7-3 and TRBJ2-1; 7 positions match TRBD2. Trimming took 1 base from V and 7 from J; bases not matched to a gene: 7. Germline assignment: CDR1 SGHTA and CDR2 FQGTGA. The CDR3 covers 15 residues. This chain's CDR3 is CASSLIWGGENEQFF. In nucleotides, the CDR3 is TGTGCCAGCAGCTTAATATGGGGGGGTGAGAATGAGCAGTTCTTC.

V usage is TRBV7-9 and J usage is TRBJ2-3; maybe TRBD2 (6 bases). Germline V gene sequence: CDR1 SEHNR, CDR2 FQNEAQ (reference sequence). The germline V and J ends were trimmed by 3 bases and 4 bases, with 14 bases remaining between them. The CDR3 runs 15 residues. CDR3 sequence reads: CASSFPSGGSDTQYF. The CDR3 DNA is TGTGCCAGCAGCTTTCCGTCCGGGGGTTCAGATACGCAGTATTTT.

This clone was counted only a few times. The chain links TRBV19 to TRBJ1-1; no firm D call. The CDR3 has 13 residues. Trimming pared 8 bases from V and 0 bases from J, leaving 10 bases between. Germline V CDR1 and CDR2: LNHDA, SQIVND (reference sequence). The DNA of the CDR3 is TGTGCCAGTGTCGGACTAATGAACACTGAAGCTTTCTTT. As protein: CASVGLMNTEAFF. Complete variable domain (other parts from reference TRBV19 and TRBJ1-1): DGGITQSPKYLFRKEGQNVTLSCEQNLNHDAMYWYRQDPGQGLRLIYYSQIVNDFQKGDIAEGYSVSREKKESFPLTVTSAQKNPTAFYLCASVGLMNTEAFFGQGTRLTVV.

The chain carries TRBV19 and TRBJ2-4, with 9 bases lining up with TRBD1. V lost 5 bases, J lost 3 bases, and 2 bases stayed unmatched. This CDR3 region has 14 residues. Germline V gene lookup returns CDR1 LNHDA and CDR2 SQIVND (reference sequence). Here the CDR3 reads CASSRTGDKNIQYF. The CDR3 bases are TGTGCCAGTAGTCGGACAGGGGACAAAAACATTCAGTACTTC.